The 21 T cell receptor beta chains presented below share a single source sample, sequenced in a study of shared clonotypes between healthy human individuals. In the naive CD8 group, cells lacked CD45RO and were positively selected for CCR7, so terminally differentiated effector memory CD45RA+ cells were left out. Sequencing used immunoSEQ multiplex PCR; TCRdb keeps in-frame clones, though not all of them. The table lists roughly 2.1 million clones, approximately 94% of them singletons. The specimen was naive CD8+ T cells from PBMCs. These receptors all stem from a man aged 18 to 30 in good health. Some clones in this sample may be carry-over from other donors' samples.

The chain combines TRBV6-5 with TRBJ2-5; 7 nucleotides line up with TRBD1. Unmatched junction bases numbered 3, after V lost 4 bases and J lost 4 bases. The CDR3 covers 13 residues. CDR1 is MNHEY and CDR2 is SVGAGI in the germline V gene. The CDR3 loop is CASSLYRGETQYF. CDR3 nucleotide sequence: TGTGCCAGCAGTTTATACAGGGGAGAGACCCAGTACTTC.

The chain employs TRBV28 and TRBJ1-4; the D gene is possibly TRBD1 (5 bases). This CDR3 has 13 amino acids. V was clipped by 3 bases and J by 5 bases, with 7 bases between them. Germline CDR1 is MDHEN and CDR2 is SYDVKM. CDR3 residues: CASSFRGNEKLFF. CDR3 in DNA: TGTGCCAGCAGTTTTCGGGGGAATGAAAAACTGTTTTTT.

The rearrangement links TRBV7-9 to TRBJ2-3, with D tentatively TRBD1 (5 bases). CDR1 SEHNR and CDR2 FQNEAQ come from the germline V gene (reference sequence). CDR3 length equals 12 residues. V gave up 4 bases and J gave up 8 bases, with 10 bases separating them. Here the CDR3 DNA reads TGTGCCAGCAGCTCTGGGGCTCGTACGCAGTATTTT. This translates into CASSSGARTQYF.

The V call is TRBV27, the J call TRBJ2-5, with a weak D call TRBD2 (6 bases). The CDR3 spans 16 residues. V dropped 5 bases and J dropped 4 bases, with 20 bases sitting between them. From germline, CDR1 is MNHEY and CDR2 SMNVEV (reference sequence). This CDR3 reads CASSPFGGPVGETQYF. The CDR3 DNA reads TGTGCCAGCAGTCCCTTCGGAGGGCCGGTGGGAGAGACCCAGTACTTC.

The chain is built from TRBV30 and TRBJ1-4; a weak D match, TRBD1 (5 bases). Germline lookup yields CDR1 GTSNPN and CDR2 SVGIG (reference sequence). CDR3 length: 13 amino acids. V lost 3 bases to trimming and J lost 8 bases, with 13 bases between them. The CDR3 here is CAWRGGVEEKLFF. The CDR3 DNA is TGTGCCTGGAGAGGAGGGGTTGAGGAAAAACTGTTTTTT.

The chain joins TRBV11-3 to TRBJ2-7; D possibly matches TRBD1 or TRBD2 (6 bases each). The CDR3 runs to 12 residues. Germline lookup yields CDR1 SGHNT and CDR2 YENEEA. Trimming took off 4 bases at V and 7 bases at J, with 11 bases between the two ends. The DNA for the CDR3 is TGTGCCAGCAGCTCTGAAGGGGGGGAGCAGTACTTC. Its translation is CASSSEGGEQYF.

This chain uses TRBV7-9 with TRBJ2-5, with 7 bases fitting TRBD2. The CDR3 spans 14 residues. CDR1 SEHNR and CDR2 FQNEAQ come from the germline V gene (reference sequence). Losses at the gene ends were 3 bases for V and 5 bases for J; bases not matched to a gene: 6. CDR3 bases: TGTGCCAGCAGCTTTGTGGGAGGGCCCGAGACCCAGTACTTC. This codes for CASSFVGGPETQYF.

This rearrangement joins TRBV27 to TRBJ2-7, with a possible D match to TRBD1 (5 bases). Deletions cut 2 bases from V and 5 bases from J, with 7 bases between. Germline values: CDR1 MNHEY, CDR2 SMNVEV (reference sequence). This CDR3 comprises 12 residues. The CDR3 DNA is TGTGCCAGCAGTTTACAGGGCCACGAGCAGTACTTC. It specifies CASSLQGHEQYF.

Comments on this clone: The same CDR3 can be traced to other DNA sequences in this sample. The chain carries TRBV18 and TRBJ2-2; no clear D gene. The ends were cut back, 1 base at V and 2 bases at J, with 11 bases in the middle. Germline V gives CDR1 KGHSH, CDR2 LQKENI. CDR3 length equals 16 residues. DNA for the CDR3: TGTGCCAGCTCACCACTTAGAACAGCCAACACCGGGGAGCTGTTTTTT. This codes for CASSPLRTANTGELFF.

This chain connects TRBV2 to TRBJ2-1; TRBD2 agrees at 9 bases. This CDR3 has 13 residues. V shed 5 bases and J 8 bases; nucleotides not matched to a gene: 4. Germline values: CDR1 SNHLY, CDR2 FYNNEI. The CDR3 is CASSSGRSDEQFF. DNA of the CDR3: TGTGCCAGCAGTAGCGGGAGGTCCGATGAGCAGTTCTTC.

The V and J genes are TRBV2 and TRBJ2-7; tentative D call: TRBD2 (5 bases). This CDR3 comprises 14 residues. Between the trimmed V and J ends, which lost 7 bases and 3 bases, there was a span of 16 bases. Per germline, CDR1 SNHLY and CDR2 FYNNEI. The CDR3 DNA is TGTGCCAGCAAGGTTTCCTACGGGAACTACGAGCAGTACTTC. Amino acid sequence: CASKVSYGNYEQYF.

J is TRBJ2-1 and V is TRBV19, with 7 bases matching TRBD2. V shed 7 bases, J shed 4 bases, and the junction held 16 bases outside the gene matches. Germline assignment: CDR1 LNHDA and CDR2 SQIVND (reference sequence). The CDR3 sequence is 17 residues long. Written as DNA, the CDR3 is TGTGCCAGTAAGGGGCGGAGGCTAGCGGAAGGGTACAATGAGCAGTTCTTC. Encoded protein: CASKGRRLAEGYNEQFF.

V is TRBV30 and J is TRBJ1-2; the match to TRBD1 covers 8 bases. Losses at the gene ends were 0 bases for V and 8 bases for J; bases not matched to a gene: 11. The CDR3 sequence is 15 residues long. Per the germline V gene, CDR1 is GTSNPN and CDR2 is SVGIG (reference sequence). DNA for the CDR3: TGTGCCTGGAGTGTACCTTTACTACAGGGGGGAGGCTACACCTTC. It translates to CAWSVPLLQGGGYTF.

V is TRBV11-2 and J is TRBJ2-1, with unresolved D. Between the trimmed V and J ends, which lost 5 bases and 8 bases, there was a span of 13 bases. This CDR3 contains 13 residues. CDR1 is SGHAT and CDR2 is FQNNGV in the germline V gene. CDR3 DNA: TGTGCCAGCAGCATCAGTCTAGTCGATGAGCAGTTCTTC. This translates into CASSISLVDEQFF.

The chain uses TRBV7-3 and TRBJ2-2, with 12 bases aligning to TRBD2. With V trimmed by 4 bases and J by 0 bases, 6 bases remained unmatched. The CDR3 is 18 residues long. From germline, CDR1 is SGHTA and CDR2 FQGTGA. The CDR3 coding sequence is TGTGCCAGCAGCTCCCGGACTAGCGGGGAGGCGAACACCGGGGAGCTGTTTTTT. Translated: CASSSRTSGEANTGELFF.

The chain links TRBV6-5 to TRBJ2-7, with 7 nucleotides matching TRBD1. Germline loops: CDR1 MNHEY, CDR2 SVGAGI. The CDR3 consists of 14 residues. The ends lost 4 bases at V and 3 bases at J; junction bases unmatched: 6. CDR3 DNA sequence: TGTGCCAGCAGTTCTCGGGACAGTTTCTACGAGCAGTACTTC. Its protein product is CASSSRDSFYEQYF.

Note on this clone: Different DNA sequences within this sample yield the same CDR3. The V and J genes are TRBV9 and TRBJ2-7; unclear D gene. The germline CDR1 and CDR2 sequences are SGDLS and YYNGEE. Trimming pared 5 bases from V and 3 bases from J, leaving 9 bases between. This CDR3 is 12 amino acids long. The CDR3 DNA sequence: TGTGCCAGCAGTGACGGACGCTACGAGCAGTACTTC. This translates into CASSDGRYEQYF.

This chain joins TRBV7-9 and TRBJ2-1, with D perhaps TRBD2 (5 bases). Germline V gives CDR1 SEHNR, CDR2 FQNEAQ (reference sequence). Trimming pared 3 bases from V and 0 bases from J, leaving 18 bases between. There are 18 residues in the CDR3. The CDR3 reads CASSFPLEGRSSYNEQFF. The CDR3, as DNA: TGTGCCAGCAGCTTCCCTCTCGAGGGCAGGAGCTCCTACAATGAGCAGTTCTTC.

This chain joins TRBV5-1 and TRBJ2-7; D might be TRBD2 (6 bases). Trimming stripped 4 bases from V and 3 bases from J, with 14 bases between. The CDR3 length is 14 residues. Germline V CDR1 and CDR2: SGHRS, YFSETQ. This CDR3 reads CASSPEGWFYEQYF. CDR3 DNA sequence: TGCGCCAGCAGCCCGGAGGGGTGGTTCTACGAGCAGTACTTC.

The genes are TRBV30 and TRBJ2-1; D is perhaps TRBD1 or TRBD2 (6 bases each). Between the trimmed V and J ends, which lost 0 bases and 6 bases, there was a span of 21 bases. Germline V gene lookup returns CDR1 GTSNPN and CDR2 SVGIG (reference sequence). The CDR3 loop spans 17 amino acids. CDR3 in amino acids: CAWSVTGRKLMGNEQFF. In DNA, the CDR3 is TGTGCCTGGAGTGTCACAGGGAGGAAGCTAATGGGCAATGAGCAGTTCTTC.

This clone was counted a few times. The chain carries TRBV19 and TRBJ1-5; 9 positions agree with TRBD1. J was trimmed by 2 bases and V by 10 bases; bases with no gene match: 9. There are 15 residues in the CDR3. Germline V lookup: CDR1 LNHDA, CDR2 SQIVND (reference sequence). CDR3 sequence reads: CATGTGFFGNQPQHF. CDR3 nucleotides: TGTGCCACCGGGACAGGGTTCTTTGGCAATCAGCCCCAGCATTTT.